Listed here are 14 T cell receptor beta chains from one sample, sequenced in a study of T cells in Graves' hyperthyroidism and ophthalmopathy. Amplification of TCR beta CDR3 regions used RNA as the template. The HTBI set primed first-round TCR CDR3 RT-PCR. TCRdb recomputed calls from the multiplex PCR reads with MiXCR, one row per CDR3 protein. The sample shows 600,000 to 650,000 distinct CDR3 sequences, about 20% of them seen only once. The sequenced sample was blood. The receptors derive from a young man with Graves' ophthalmopathy.

The chain recombines TRBV12-3 or TRBV12-4 with TRBJ2-1; D not resolved. The CDR3 covers 14 residues. V lost 7 bases and J lost 0, with 10 bases in between. DNA of the CDR3: TGTGCCAGCATCCCTTGGAGCTCCTACAATGAGCAGTTCTTC. This sequence encodes CASIPWSSYNEQFF.

This clonotype was counted at least ten times. This rearrangement joins TRBV7-8 to TRBJ2-7, with D tentatively TRBD1 (6 bases). Germline CDR1 is SGHVS and CDR2 is FQNEAQ. The CDR3 consists of 18 residues. Between the trimmed V and J ends, which lost 5 bases and 4 bases, there was a span of 27 bases. CDR3 bases: TGTGCCAGCAGCCCCTACCGATGGGCAGGGGTCTTGGAGTACGAGCAGTACTTC. Its translation: CASSPYRWAGVLEYEQYF.

In this sample, this clonotype turned up a few times. The chain links TRBV24-1 to TRBJ2-3, with TRBD1 matching over 9 bases. This CDR3 spans 17 amino acids. With 7 bases clipped from V and 0 bases from J, the junction kept 10 bases outside the gene matches. Germline-derived CDR1 and CDR2 are KGHDR and SFDVKD. CDR3 DNA sequence: TGTGCCACCAGCGGACAGGGGAGAGACCGTAGCACAGATACGCAGTATTTT. Protein: CATSGQGRDRSTDTQYF.

V gene TRBV6-2 or TRBV6-3 combines with J gene TRBJ2-3; 16 bases are a match to TRBD2. The CDR3 has 16 residues. With 6 bases clipped from V and 5 bases from J, the junction kept 5 bases outside the gene matches. The V gene's germline CDR1 is MNHEY and CDR2 SVGEGT. The CDR3 here is CASRGTSGREVDTQYF. The CDR3 DNA reads as TGTGCCAGCAGAGGGACTAGCGGGAGGGAGGTAGATACGCAGTATTTT.

This clonotype was counted a few times. In DNA, the CDR3 is TGTGCCAGTAGGAAAGACAGGGGCCCCGCTCAGCCCCAGCATTTT. Encoded protein: CASRKDRGPAQPQHF. The V call is TRBV19, the J call TRBJ1-5, with TRBD1 identical over 8 bases. This CDR3 has 15 residues. Germline CDR1 reads LNHDA; CDR2 reads SQIVND (reference sequence). V lost 6 bases and J lost 6; bases outside the gene matches: 10.

V usage is TRBV2 and J usage is TRBJ2-4; the match to TRBD2 covers 13 bases. In germline, CDR1 is SNHLY, CDR2 FYNNEI. The CDR3 has 18 amino acids. V gave up 6 bases and J gave up 6 bases; unmatched junction bases: 14. The CDR3: CASRDPTGGLAGINIQYF. The CDR3 DNA sequence: TGTGCCAGCAGAGACCCTACAGGGGGACTAGCGGGGATAAACATTCAGTACTTC.

V is TRBV4-2 and J is TRBJ2-1; the D is unclear. Per the germline V gene, CDR1 is LGHNA and CDR2 is YNFKEQ. V was trimmed by 0 bases and J by 8 bases, leaving 11 bases between them. This CDR3 comprises 14 residues. CDR3 DNA: TGTGCCAGCAGCCAAGAAAAGAGGCTGGATGAGCAGTTCTTC. It specifies CASSQEKRLDEQFF.

This clonotype was counted a few times. The genes are TRBV27 and TRBJ2-3; 7 nucleotides line up with TRBD2. The CDR3 is 15 amino acids. V gave up 0 bases and J gave up 8 bases; unmatched junction bases: 8. From germline, CDR1 is MNHEY and CDR2 SMNVEV (reference sequence). The CDR3 DNA reads as TGTGCCAGCAGTTTATCGCCCGGACTAGTCGTTACGCAGTATTTT. Its protein product is CASSLSPGLVVTQYF.

The chain uses TRBV5-6 and TRBJ2-1, with 10 bases identical to TRBD2. CDR3 length: 14 amino acids. Germline trimming cut 2 bases from V and 10 bases from J; bases unmatched to any gene: 6. Germline lookup yields CDR1 SGHDT and CDR2 YYEEEE. Here the CDR3 DNA reads TGTGCCAGCAGCTTCCTAGCGGGAGTTCCCGAGCAGTTCTTC. Amino acids: CASSFLAGVPEQFF.

The CDR3 bases are TGCGCCAGCAGCCAAGCCGCAGGGGAGTACGAGCAGTACTTC. Its translation is CASSQAAGEYEQYF. This sequence joins TRBV4-1 and TRBJ2-7, with D perhaps TRBD1 (6 bases). Trimming removed 1 base from V and 4 bases from J, with 11 bases in between. The CDR3 runs to 14 residues. Germline CDR1 and CDR2: MGHRA and YSYEKL.

In this sample, this clonotype turned up many times. J is TRBJ2-1 and V is TRBV5-1; no firm D call. This CDR3 is 13 amino acids long. The V gene lost 0 bases and the J gene lost 7 bases, with 8 bases spanning the gap. Germline CDR1 reads SGHRS; CDR2 reads YFSETQ. DNA of the CDR3: TGCGCCAGCAGCTTGGGAGGTGTGAATGAGCAGTTCTTC. This translates into CASSLGGVNEQFF.

In its sample, this clonotype was seen a few times. The chain has TRBV15 and TRBJ2-1, with D hard to call. The germline V and J ends were trimmed by 0 bases and 9 bases, with 18 bases remaining between them. This CDR3 region has 16 residues. Germline assignment: CDR1 LNHNV and CDR2 YYDKDF (reference sequence). CDR3: CATSRESEPTLGEQFF. CDR3 DNA: TGTGCCACCAGCAGAGAGTCTGAACCCACCCTTGGTGAGCAGTTCTTC.

This sequence joins TRBV28 and TRBJ1-5; D is undetermined. CDR1 is MDHEN and CDR2 is SYDVKM in the germline V gene. V was clipped by 6 bases and J by 7 bases, with 7 bases between them. This CDR3 comprises 11 residues. The CDR3 loop is CASSQAQPQHF. CDR3 DNA sequence: TGTGCCAGCAGCCAAGCACAGCCCCAGCATTTT.

At least ten counts were recorded for this clonotype. The chain links TRBV12-3 or TRBV12-4 to TRBJ2-5; 11 bases match TRBD2. The V gene end was trimmed by 5 bases and the J gene end by 3 bases; junction bases not matched to a gene: 20. The CDR3 runs to 20 residues. This CDR3 reads CASSTRSSSTSGKAKETQYF. CDR3 coding DNA: TGTGCCAGCAGTACCCGATCTTCTTCGACTAGCGGGAAGGCGAAAGAGACCCAGTACTTC.